A selection of T cell receptor beta chains follows, all from one sample in a study of control samples from healthy donors and cancer patients. Assay used: immunoSEQ multiplex PCR; TCRdb lists only in-frame clones, some missing. This sample carries 110,000 to 150,000 clones, about 95% of them seen once, and the ten largest clones take 11% to 15%. Sample: PBMCs. Every receptor here comes from a man aged 55 to 69 with colorectal cancer. Both conserved end residues are part of each CDR3. The order of the fields is clone size, V gene, J gene, D gene, CDR3 DNA, CDR3 protein. The D gene is left open where the match is weak. The size of a clone is reported for some rows only, either as once, few or many, or as a class for expanded clones.

.	TRBV7-6	TRBJ1-5	TRBD1	TGTGCCAGCAGCTTAGGGACAGGGGGCAATCAGCCCCAGCATTTT	CASSLGTGGNQPQHF
.	TRBV19	TRBJ2-2	.	TGTACCAGTACCTTCGGGACACTTCAGAACACCGGGGAGCTGTTTTTT	CTSTFGTLQNTGELFF
.	TRBV7-2	TRBJ2-1	.	TGTGCCAGCAGCTTAGCGTCGGCTTCAAGCTCCTACAATGAGCAGTTCTTC	CASSLASASSSYNEQFF
.	TRBV10-3	TRBJ2-1	.	TGTGCCATCAGTGCTCGGGGCCCCGAGGATGAGCAGTTCTTC	CAISARGPEDEQFF
.	TRBV6-5	TRBJ1-1	.	TGTGCCAGCCATATGATCGGGGTTAACACTGAAGCTTTCTTT	CASHMIGVNTEAFF
.	TRBV4-1	TRBJ1-2	.	TGCGCCAGCAGCCAAGTAATTAACAAGGGGAACTATGGCTACACCTTC	CASSQVINKGNYGYTF
.	TRBV15	TRBJ2-3	TRBD2	TGTGCCACCAGCAGAGATGCTAGCGGGGGGGTTGTAGATACGCAGTATTTT	CATSRDASGGVVDTQYF
.	TRBV3-1/TRBV3-2	TRBJ2-1	TRBD1	TGTGCCAGCAGCCGACTGACAGGGGTTGAGCAGTTCTTC	CASSRLTGVEQFF
.	TRBV5-1	TRBJ1-3	.	TGCGCCAGCAGCCTAATGCCTTCATCTGGAAACACCATATATTTT	CASSLMPSSGNTIYF
.	TRBV20-1	TRBJ2-1	.	TGCAGTGCTAGAGATAACGAGGGGCAGTTCTTC	CSARDNEGQFF
.	TRBV19	TRBJ1-5	.	TGTGCCAGTAGTTCCACAGGGTTTAGTCAGCCCCAGCATTTT	CASSSTGFSQPQHF
.	TRBV3-1/TRBV3-2	TRBJ1-5	TRBD1	TGTGCCAGCAGCCTGACAGGGGGCAATCAGCCCCAGCATTTT	CASSLTGGNQPQHF
.	TRBV5-4	TRBJ2-6	.	TGTGCCAGCAGCTTGGGCGGATACGGGGCCAACGTCCTGACTTTC	CASSLGGYGANVLTF
.	TRBV5-1	TRBJ1-1	.	TGCGCCAGCAGCTTGCAATCGACACCGAACACTGAAGCTTTCTTT	CASSLQSTPNTEAFF
.	TRBV5-4	TRBJ2-5	TRBD2	TGTGCCAGCAGCGGGGCTAGCGGGGCACTCTTCCAAGAGACCCAGTACTTC	CASSGASGALFQETQYF
few	TRBV6-1	TRBJ1-6	TRBD1	TGTGCCAGCAGTGAAAACAGGGGGTCTTCACCCCTCCACTTT	CASSENRGSSPLHF
.	TRBV25-1	TRBJ1-3	.	TGTGCCAGCAGTGACATCAAGGGAAACACCATATATTTT	CASSDIKGNTIYF
.	TRBV5-1	TRBJ2-3	TRBD1	TGCGCCAGCAGCTTGGACAGAGGGACAGGGGGAGGGTCAGATACGCAGTATTTT	CASSLDRGTGGGSDTQYF
.	TRBV2	TRBJ1-3	.	TGTGCCAGCAGTGAAGGTGGAAACACCATATATTTT	CASSEGGNTIYF
.	TRBV6-6	TRBJ2-5	.	TGTGCCAGCAGTTATGAGGGCCAGGGCCAAGAGACCCAGTACTTC	CASSYEGQGQETQYF
many	TRBV7-8	TRBJ2-7	TRBD1	TGTGCCAGCAGCTTAACCCGACAGGGGAGCGAGCAGTACTTC	CASSLTRQGSEQYF
.	TRBV6-5	TRBJ2-5	.	TGTGCCAGCAGTTACTCGGTAACAGGCTGGGAGACCCAGTACTTC	CASSYSVTGWETQYF
.	TRBV5-1	TRBJ1-5	.	TGCGCCAGCAGCTTGGAGGGGGGGTTGGGCAATCAGCCCCAGCATTTT	CASSLEGGLGNQPQHF
.	TRBV4-3	TRBJ2-1	.	TGCGCCAGCAGCCAAGGGTGGGGGGTCAACAATGAGCAGTTCTTC	CASSQGWGVNNEQFF
.	TRBV19	TRBJ1-2	.	TGTGCCAGTAGTATCGATAACCTCTCAAGGGGCTATGGCTACACCTTC	CASSIDNLSRGYGYTF
.	TRBV29-1	TRBJ2-1	.	TGCAGCGTCAAGACACAGGGTAATGAGCAGTTCTTC	CSVKTQGNEQFF